This entry concerns a single T cell receptor (beta chain). Its antigen is not identified. Germline V gene sequence: CDR1 MDHEN, CDR2 SYDVKM. This CDR3 contains 14 residues. The V gene lost 3 bases and the J gene lost 4 bases, with 13 bases spanning the gap. Clones were sequenced by immunoSEQ multiplex PCR, and TCRdb holds only the in-frame ones, with some missing. The table lists approximately 150,000 clones, over 75% of them singletons, with about 5% in the top ten. The sample is drawn from a study of T cell responses to AZD1222 COVID-19 vaccine. Whole-study findings and limits: There were mostly white British donors and more females than males, and clonal diversity was possibly underestimated.

This sample comprised peripheral blood, obtained 28 days after the second dose of the MenACWY control vaccine. The chain is built from TRBV28 and TRBJ2-7; possibly TRBD2 for D (5 bases). The receptor comes from an adult who received the MenACWY meningococcal vaccine as a control. The CDR3 reads CASSFPLGKYEQYF. DNA for the CDR3: TGTGCCAGCAGTTTTCCACTAGGAAAATACGAGCAGTACTTC.